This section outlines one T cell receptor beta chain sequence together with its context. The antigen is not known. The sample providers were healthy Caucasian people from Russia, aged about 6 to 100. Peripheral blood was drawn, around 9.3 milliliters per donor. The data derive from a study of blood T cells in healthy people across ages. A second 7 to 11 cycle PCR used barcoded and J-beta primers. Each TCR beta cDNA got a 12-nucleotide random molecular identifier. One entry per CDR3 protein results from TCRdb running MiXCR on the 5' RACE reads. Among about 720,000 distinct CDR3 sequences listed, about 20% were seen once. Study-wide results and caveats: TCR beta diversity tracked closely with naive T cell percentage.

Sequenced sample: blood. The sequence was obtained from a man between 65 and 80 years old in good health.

The CDR3 DNA is TGTGCCAGCACCATAGACAGGGGAGCCTTTGGTGGCTACACCTTC. It translates to CASTIDRGAFGGYTF. The chain is built from TRBV6-5 and TRBJ1-2, with 8 bases aligning to TRBD1. The CDR3 covers 15 residues. The J segment lost 7 bases and the V segment lost 7 bases, leaving 14 bases of the junction unmatched. The germline V gene encodes CDR1 MNHEY and CDR2 SVGAGI.